What follows are 31 T cell receptor beta chains derived from one specimen sequenced in a study of response to subunit inactivated influenza vaccine (dated by TCRdb to the late 2010s). The library was generated by RT-PCR. Data came from an Illumina HiSeq 2500. The public reads were quality trimmed at Q25 with fastp and then assembled into clones with MiXCR by TCRdb, keeping productive beta chains. Identical CDR3 protein sequences are pooled into one entry, listed with their most common genes and DNA. The sample table holds about 650,000 distinct CDR3 sequences, of which less than 20% were seen once. Of the sample, approximately 10% is held by the ten largest clones. The material was PBMCs from blood, obtained about 11 days after vaccination. The origin of the receptors is a man between 50 and 59 years old who received an inactivated influenza vaccine. Donor details come from another sample of the same person, matched by shared clones.

This clonotype has at least ten counts. This chain uses TRBV28 with TRBJ2-3; D is undetermined. CDR3 length equals 15 residues. V shed 3 bases and J shed 2 bases, with 12 bases lying between them. Germline V gives CDR1 MDHEN, CDR2 SYDVKM. The CDR3 region is CASSFFSRFTDTQYF. The CDR3 bases are TGTGCCAGCAGTTTCTTCTCGAGATTCACAGATACGCAGTATTTT.

This clonotype was counted only a few times. This sequence joins TRBV15 and TRBJ2-1; 7 bases line up with TRBD2. The CDR3 is 16 amino acids. The junction had 9 bases not matched to a gene; V was cut back by 1 base and J by 6 bases. Germline V gives CDR1 LNHNV, CDR2 YYDKDF (reference sequence). The CDR3 nucleotides read TGTGCCACCAGCAGAGGCCGGACTAGTTCAGGCAATGAGCAGTTCTTC. It codes for CATSRGRTSSGNEQFF.

This chain connects TRBV6-2 or TRBV6-3 to TRBJ2-1, with D unclear. V lost 2 bases and J 10 bases, leaving 12 bases between the germline ends. Germline V gene data show CDR1 as MNHEY and CDR2 as SVGEGT. This CDR3 contains 13 residues. The CDR3 here is CASSYRVSREQFF. In DNA, the CDR3 is TGTGCCAGCAGTTACAGGGTGTCCAGGGAGCAGTTCTTC.

This clonotype has ten or more counts. This chain uses TRBV12-3 or TRBV12-4 with TRBJ1-2, with D maybe TRBD1 (6 bases). The ends were cut back, 6 bases at V and 5 bases at J, with 16 bases in the middle. CDR3 size: 14 residues. CDR3 residues: CASSIGLQGYGYTF. In DNA form, the CDR3 reads TGTGCCAGCAGCATAGGACTTCAGGGGTATGGCTACACCTTC.

The chain combines TRBV20-1 with TRBJ2-5; D not resolved. The V gene's germline CDR1 is DFQATT and CDR2 SNEGSKA (reference sequence). The CDR3 runs to 12 residues. V gave up 0 bases and J gave up 4 bases, with 6 bases separating them. The chain's CDR3 is CSAREQTETQYF. The CDR3 nucleotides are TGCAGTGCTAGAGAGCAGACAGAGACCCAGTACTTC.

This clonotype has a count of ten or more. This chain links TRBV9 with TRBJ2-6; no firm D call. V lost 4 bases, J lost 0 bases, and 11 bases lay in between. The germline gives CDR1 SGDLS, CDR2 YYNGEE. This CDR3 has 16 residues. The CDR3, as DNA: TGTGCCAGCAGCTCGGACCGGAGCTCTGGGGCCAACGTCCTGACTTTC. It encodes CASSSDRSSGANVLTF. The entire variable domain, with the rest obtained from reference TRBV9 and TRBJ2-6, is as follows: DSGVTQTPKHLITATGQRVTLRCSPRSGDLSVYWYQQSLDQGLQFLIQYYNGEERAKGNILERFSAQQFPDLHSELNLSSLELGDSALYFCASSSDRSSGANVLTFGAGSRLTVL.

This clonotype was recorded a few times. The chain couples TRBV20-1 to TRBJ2-5; D not certain. The V and J ends lost 7 bases and 1 base respectively, with 10 bases between them. The CDR3 consists of 12 residues. Per the germline V gene, CDR1 is DFQATT and CDR2 is SNEGSKA (reference sequence). The DNA for the CDR3 is TGCAGTGTTTCCGGGCTCCAAGAGACCCAGTACTTC. Protein sequence: CSVSGLQETQYF.

This clonotype was recorded only once. The V call is TRBV7-2, the J call TRBJ2-1; 10 bases line up with TRBD1. The CDR3 spans 15 residues. CDR1 SGHTA and CDR2 FQGNSA come from the germline V gene. Trimming cost V 5 bases and J 5 bases; bases outside gene matches: 6. CDR3 residues: CASSLDRGSHNEQFF. In DNA, the CDR3 is TGTGCCAGCAGCCTGGACAGGGGGTCCCACAATGAGCAGTTCTTC.

This clonotype has only a few counts. The chain's CDR3 is CASSPASGTEPGTQYF. DNA of the CDR3: TGCGCCAGCAGCCCTGCTAGCGGGACTGAGCCGGGGACCCAGTACTTC. V is TRBV4-3 and J is TRBJ2-5, with TRBD2 matching 9 bases. With 4 bases clipped from V and 7 bases from J, the junction kept 13 bases outside the gene matches. The CDR3 covers 16 residues. CDR1 is LGHNA, CDR2 YSLEER, per germline.

The gene calls are TRBV2 and TRBJ2-7, with a possible D match to TRBD2 (6 bases). Germline V CDR1 and CDR2: SNHLY, FYNNEI. The V gene lost 4 bases and the J gene lost 7 bases, with 17 bases spanning the gap. The CDR3 is 14 residues long. The CDR3 nucleotides read TGTGCCAGCAGTGGGTTGCCGGAGGGCAAGGAGCAGTACTTC. It yields the protein CASSGLPEGKEQYF.

J is TRBJ2-3 and V is TRBV20-1; a possible D gene is TRBD1 (6 bases). CDR1 and CDR2 (germline): DFQATT, SNEGSKA (reference sequence). This CDR3 is 14 amino acids long. Trimming left V 3 bases short and J 2 bases short, with 12 bases between. For the CDR3, the DNA is TGCAGTGCTAGCCCAGGGGCAGACACAGATACGCAGTATTTT. Translated: CSASPGADTDTQYF.

This clonotype came up a few times. The V and J genes are TRBV20-1 and TRBJ1-1; D is ambiguous. V was pared by 0 bases and J by 0 bases, with 14 bases between. This CDR3 is built from 16 residues. Germline CDR1 is DFQATT and CDR2 is SNEGSKA (reference sequence). CDR3 in DNA: TGCAGTGCTAGAGAGGGAAGGCTGGTCCTGAACACTGAAGCTTTCTTT. Its translation: CSAREGRLVLNTEAFF.

V is TRBV7-2 and J is TRBJ1-1; TRBD1 matches 9 bases. This CDR3 region has 14 residues. V lost 3 bases and J lost 5; bases outside the gene matches: 4. Germline V lookup: CDR1 SGHTA, CDR2 FQGNSA. CDR3 in DNA: TGTGCCAGCAGCTTTACAGGGGGCGCGACTGAAGCTTTCTTT. It is translated as CASSFTGGATEAFF.

This clonotype was observed a handful of times. J is TRBJ2-1 and V is TRBV12-3 or TRBV12-4; no firm D call. V shed 6 bases and J shed 4 bases, with 13 bases lying between them. CDR3 length: 14 amino acids. CDR3 loop: CASSPEEQYNEQFF. The CDR3, as DNA: TGTGCCAGCAGCCCCGAGGAACAGTACAATGAGCAGTTCTTC.

This clonotype was observed many times. This chain connects TRBV2 to TRBJ1-1; the D is unclear. This CDR3 is built from 11 residues. The germline V gene encodes CDR1 SNHLY and CDR2 FYNNEI. V dropped 6 bases and J dropped 4 bases, with 6 bases sitting between them. The CDR3, as DNA: TGTGCCAGCAGCACAGCCACTGAAGCTTTCTTT. Translated, it gives CASSTATEAFF.

This clonotype was observed a handful of times. The chain combines TRBV4-1 with TRBJ2-3, with 11 positions matching TRBD1. The CDR3 consists of 17 residues. Germline V gene lookup returns CDR1 MGHRA and CDR2 YSYEKL. The J segment lost 0 bases and the V segment lost 2 bases, leaving 4 bases of the junction unmatched. The chain's CDR3 is CASSQKGTGGSTDTQYF. In DNA form, the CDR3 reads TGCGCCAGCAGCCAAAAAGGGACAGGGGGTAGCACAGATACGCAGTATTTT.

This clonotype occurred a few times. The chain uses TRBV7-9 and TRBJ2-2, with TRBD2 matching over 8 bases. The CDR3 length is 15 residues. V lost 6 bases to trimming and J lost 8 bases; unmatched junction nucleotides: 11. Looked up from germline, CDR1 is SEHNR and CDR2 is FQNEAQ (reference sequence). The CDR3 DNA is TGTGCCAGCAGATCACTGAGCGGGAGCGTAGGGGAGCTGTTTTTT. Residues: CASRSLSGSVGELFF.

This clonotype has a single count. V is TRBV25-1 and J is TRBJ1-3; D remains unclear. CDR3 size: 14 residues. CDR1 and CDR2 (germline): MGHDK, SYGVNS. Between the trimmed V and J ends, which lost 2 bases and 1 base, there was a span of 6 bases. In DNA, the CDR3 is TGTGCCAGCAGTGAACCCGGGTCTGGAAACACCATATATTTT. Its protein is CASSEPGSGNTIYF.

The chain employs TRBV7-9 and TRBJ1-1; D is unresolved. Germline-derived CDR1 and CDR2 are SEHNR and FQNEAQ (reference sequence). This CDR3 contains 12 residues. V was shortened by 5 bases and J by 4 bases, with 8 bases between the two germline ends. CDR3 nucleotide sequence: TGTGCCAGCAGCACCGGGCCCACTGAAGCTTTCTTT. This translates into CASSTGPTEAFF. Supplemented by reference TRBV7-9 and TRBJ1-1, the full variable domain reads DTGVSQNPRHKITKRGQNVTFRCDPISEHNRLYWYRQTLGQGPEFLTYFQNEAQLEKSRLLSDRFSAERPKGSFSTLEIQRTEQGDSAMYLCASSTGPTEAFFGQGTRLTVV.

This clonotype was detected only a few times. The chain carries TRBV5-1 and TRBJ2-2; possible D gene TRBD1, 5 bases. CDR1 and CDR2 (germline): SGHRS, YFSETQ. This CDR3 region has 15 residues. Trimming stripped 1 base from V and 4 bases from J, with 11 bases between. CDR3 amino acids: CASSLFDSFTGELFF. CDR3 DNA: TGCGCCAGCAGCTTGTTCGACAGTTTCACCGGGGAGCTGTTTTTT.

This clonotype has just a few counts. The gene calls are TRBV20-1 and TRBJ2-2, with D maybe TRBD2 (6 bases). The CDR3 has 15 amino acids. Germline assignment: CDR1 DFQATT and CDR2 SNEGSKA (reference sequence). Trimming removed 3 bases from V and 2 bases from J, with 13 bases in between. The CDR3 DNA sequence: TGCAGTGCTAGTTTAGCCGGGAGAAACACCGGGGAGCTGTTTTTT. Translating it yields CSASLAGRNTGELFF.

Only a few counts were recorded for this clonotype. The genes are TRBV3-1 and TRBJ2-1, with 7 bases aligning to TRBD2. The J segment lost 3 bases and the V segment lost 3 bases, leaving 8 bases of the junction unmatched. CDR1 is LGHDT and CDR2 is YNNKEL in the germline V gene (reference sequence). The CDR3 loop spans 16 amino acids. CDR3 sequence reads: CASSQSTSAVYNEQFF. DNA for the CDR3: TGTGCCAGCAGCCAGTCAACTAGCGCGGTCTACAATGAGCAGTTCTTC.

The rearrangement uses TRBV6-5 and TRBJ2-1; perhaps TRBD2 as D (6 bases). The ends were cut back, 4 bases at V and 8 bases at J, with 12 bases in the middle. The CDR3 has 13 residues. The V gene's germline CDR1 is MNHEY and CDR2 SVGAGI. Here the CDR3 DNA reads TGTGCCAGCAGTTCCGGGTGGAGGGATGAGCAGTTCTTC. Protein: CASSSGWRDEQFF.

This clonotype appeared a few times. This chain uses TRBV6-5 with TRBJ2-2; D is ambiguous. CDR3 length equals 16 residues. Trimming took 2 bases from V and 5 from J, leaving 15 bases between them. Germline CDR1 MNHEY, CDR2 SVGAGI. As DNA, the CDR3 is TGTGCCAGCAGTTACCAGGTGCGCCAGAGGACCGGGGAGCTGTTTTTT. Translation: CASSYQVRQRTGELFF.

About this clonotype itself: Compared with germline, one end of the junction differs, possibly owing to a read error. The chain has TRBV6-1 and TRBJ2-2; no reliable D call. Germline-derived CDR1 and CDR2 are MNHNS and SASEGT. The CDR3 spans 15 residues. The CDR3 nucleotides read TGTGCCAGCAGGCTGGGGATAACGAACTCCGGGGAGCTGTTTTTT. This sequence encodes CASRLGITNSGELFF.

The chain uses TRBV20-1 and TRBJ1-2; tentative D call: TRBD1 (6 bases). The CDR3 totals 14 residues. Between the trimmed V and J ends, which lost 3 bases and 5 bases, there was a span of 16 bases. Germline CDR1 is DFQATT and CDR2 is SNEGSKA (reference sequence). CDR3 nucleotides: TGCAGTGCTAGGGCACAGGGCAAGAGATATGGCTACACCTTC. Protein product: CSARAQGKRYGYTF.

V and J are TRBV14 and TRBJ1-1; D uncertain. Germline V gene sequence: CDR1 SGHDN, CDR2 FVKESK. The CDR3 contains 13 residues. Trimming took 4 bases from V and 5 from J, leaving 11 bases between them. The CDR3 spells CASSPWEGTEAFF. The CDR3 nucleotides are TGTGCCAGCAGCCCATGGGAGGGTACTGAAGCTTTCTTT.

J is TRBJ2-1 and V is TRBV7-3; perhaps TRBD2 as D (6 bases). This CDR3 has 14 amino acids. The germline gives CDR1 SGHTA, CDR2 FQGTGA. V was pared by 5 bases and J by 3 bases, with 11 bases between. Here the CDR3 DNA reads TGTGCCAGCAGCCCCCGACTAGGCTACAATGAGCAGTTCTTC. The encoded protein is CASSPRLGYNEQFF.

The V and J genes are TRBV28 and TRBJ2-1; TRBD1 is a possible D gene (6 bases). The CDR3 is made up of 15 amino acids. Germline assignment: CDR1 MDHEN and CDR2 SYDVKM. Trimming took off 6 bases at V and 0 bases at J, with 12 bases between the two ends. This CDR3 is CASRNDRSSYNEQFF. DNA for the CDR3: TGTGCCAGCAGAAATGACAGGAGCTCCTACAATGAGCAGTTCTTC.

This clonotype occurred many times. The chain couples TRBV29-1 to TRBJ2-1, with TRBD1 identical over 12 bases. The CDR3 is 13 amino acids. J lost 9 bases, V lost 7 bases, and 7 bases had no gene match. Germline CDR1 is SQVTM and CDR2 is ANQGSEA. CDR3 protein: CSAGGQGAFEQFF. The CDR3 DNA is TGCAGCGCAGGGGGACAGGGGGCTTTTGAGCAGTTCTTC.

This chain links TRBV10-3 with TRBJ2-7; 13 positions agree with TRBD2. Germline V gene data show CDR1 as ENHRY and CDR2 as SYGVKD. Trimming removed 2 bases from V and 4 bases from J; junction bases left unmatched: 8. The CDR3 spans 17 residues. CDR3 nucleotide sequence: TGTGCCATCAGTGAGGGACTAGCGGGGGCCACACCATACGAGCAGTACTTC. It is translated as CAISEGLAGATPYEQYF.